This entry features one TCR beta chain sequence. This clone was found a few times. What antigen it recognizes has not been identified. Base qualities are not provided; no much larger clone lies one nucleotide away. CDR1 and CDR2 are drawn from the germline V gene: SQVTM, ANQGSEA. V loses 5 bases, J loses 1 base, and the germline ends lie 15 bases apart. From the cysteine through the phenylalanine, the CDR3 covers 14 amino acids. Only the CDR3 part of the read is kept: 42 bases, read in frame from the first base. This sample is part of a study of beta chain features in type 1 diabetes listed by TCRdb under 2018. With regard to the full study: Mean age, gender distribution, total cell number and subset yield were not different between patients and healthy donors. A total of 90 million to 130 million sorted cells were examined across all samples, and a strong correlation was observed between cell number per subset and RNA yield. In the study, recently diagnosed type 1 diabetes patients and matched healthy donors were compared on the TCRB repertoires of their sorted circulating CD4+ T cell subsets. Regulatory and stem cell-like memory subsets were isolated from only 8 patients and about 8 healthy donors, whereas naive and central memory subsets came from all 30 or so donors.

The full study reports these points: Patients with type 1 diabetes made fewer insertions and deleted more nucleotides at VDJ recombination sites, implying thymic rearrangement abnormalities. Because small numbers of individuals were included in the HLA sub-analyses, any influence of HLA type on TCRB rearrangement was left unresolved. In all four CD4+ subsets, TCRB CDR3 length was moderately but significantly shorter in type 1 diabetes patients. Naive, central memory and regulatory TCRB repertoires appeared to be more similar among patients than among healthy donors. PCR may preferentially amplify shorter templates, but because patient and control samples were amplified and corrected together, any resulting skew would affect both groups equally. Because cDNA was sequenced instead of genomic DNA, activated cells with high expression could be over-represented, although the groups did not differ in activation or CD3 levels.

A single peripheral blood draw of around 0.11 L on average was collected from each donor into heparinised tubes. Using a panel that included CD45RO, CCR7, CD25, CD127, CD95 and CD27, naive, central memory, regulatory and stem cell-like memory CD4+ T cells were sorted on a BD FACSAria II. Purity was above 95% for every sorted population. PBMCs were separated immediately by Lymphoprep density gradient centrifugation and were stained directly, without being cultured. To minimize batch effects, samples were stained and sorted in pairs, one healthy donor with one patient per experiment. All of the isolated RNA was reverse transcribed with the High Capacity cDNA Reverse Transcription Kit, so expressed TCRB transcripts were sequenced. Deep immunoSEQ sequencing was performed on naive, central memory and regulatory T cell samples, with an average of roughly 3.5 million total reads per sample. Sorted cells were lysed in RLT buffer and RNA was extracted with DNase-treated RNeasy Micro or Mini kits, depending on cell number. Each cell subset was processed on its own to prevent cross-contamination, while patient and healthy donor samples were processed together. The immunoSEQ multiplex PCR was used to amplify TCRB sequences from cDNA, yielding 87-bp fragments that span the CDR3 region. Amplicons were sequenced on the Illumina HiSeq platform. The authors processed their data as follows. PCR bias was corrected computationally using synthetic template baselines, and reads within Hamming distance 2 were collapsed, with unmergeable singletons discarded. Reads were aligned against IMGT to assign V, D and J genes, CDR3 length and insertions or deletions at six rearrangement sites. Within each subset, clonotype counts were normalized to sorted cell number, and only after that were true diversity and Gini coefficients computed with the tcR R package. Repertoire sharing was quantified using the overlap coefficient calculated on TCRB nucleotide sequences. TCRdb mirrors the immuneACCESS table, restricted to in-frame sequences. Some clones are absent from its copies; in checked studies, under half trace to an unresolved V gene, and the reason for the others is unknown. V and J calls plus clone size are reproduced from that table; the DNA served to infer D and trimming. Here the sample has more than 100,000 clones; 9% occur a single time. The ten largest clonotypes hold 0.6% to 0.9% of the sample.

This sequence was found in a man in his thirties or forties with type 1 diabetes. Material for sequencing was central memory CD4+ T cells from blood. The sequence links TRBV29-1 to TRBJ2-7; TRBD2 is a weak D gene call, 6 bases matching. The bases read TGCAGCGTTCTGCATGGAGGGACTTCCTACGAGCAGTACTTC. Its protein reads: CSVLHGGTSYEQYF.